The 23 T cell receptor beta chains below all came from one sample that was sequenced in a study of blood T cell repertoires in COVID-19. Sequencing used immunoSEQ multiplex PCR; TCRdb keeps in-frame clones, though not all of them. The table includes around 220,000 clones, roughly 84% detected once. The sequencing input was PBMCs or T cells enriched from blood (not recorded which). The source of these receptors is a woman aged 35 to 49 who had recovered from COVID-19.

The CDR3 sequence is CASSPAAGNQPQHF. For the CDR3, the DNA is TGTGCCAGCTCACCAGCGGCGGGCAATCAGCCCCAGCATTTT. The rearrangement joins TRBV18 to TRBJ1-5, with D hard to call. CDR3 length: 14 amino acids. Trimming took off 2 bases at V and 2 bases at J, with 7 bases between the two ends. The germline CDR1 and CDR2 sequences are KGHSH and LQKENI.

The chain is built from TRBV9 and TRBJ1-2; weak D call: TRBD1 (5 bases). The CDR3 extends over 15 amino acids. With 3 bases removed from V and 6 bases from J, the gap between germline ends came to 18 bases. Germline V CDR1 and CDR2: SGDLS, YYNGEE. CDR3 nucleotide sequence: TGTGCCAGCAGCGGGCGGGACGGCCTGGGCAATGGCTACACCTTC. The encoded protein is CASSGRDGLGNGYTF.

The genes are TRBV11-1 and TRBJ2-5; TRBD1 agrees at 9 bases. The CDR3 has 15 residues. V shed 6 bases, J shed 5 bases, and the junction held 10 bases outside the gene matches. CDR1 is SGHAT and CDR2 is FQDESV in the germline V gene (reference sequence). The CDR3 DNA sequence: TGTGCCAGCAGATCCGGGACAGGGAAGTGGGAGACCCAGTACTTC. Protein: CASRSGTGKWETQYF.

V usage is TRBV19 and J usage is TRBJ2-1; D gene ambiguous. V shed 3 bases and J shed 6 bases, with 3 bases lying between them. The CDR3 spans 11 residues. Germline CDR1 reads LNHDA; CDR2 reads SQIVND (reference sequence). CDR3 in amino acids: CASSIRNEQFF. CDR3 DNA: TGTGCCAGTAGTATCCGCAATGAGCAGTTCTTC.

The J gene is TRBJ2-1, the V gene TRBV19, with 7 bases identical to TRBD2. Germline V gives CDR1 LNHDA, CDR2 SQIVND (reference sequence). This CDR3 has 13 residues. V trimming: 3 bases; J trimming: 7 bases; junction bases outside the gene matches: 3. CDR3: CASSMGGWNEQFF. The CDR3 DNA reads TGTGCCAGTAGTATGGGGGGGTGGAATGAGCAGTTCTTC. Based on the CDR3 plus reference TRBV19 and TRBJ2-1, the full variable domain is DGGITQSPKYLFRKEGQNVTLSCEQNLNHDAMYWYRQDPGQGLRLIYYSQIVNDFQKGDIAEGYSVSREKKESFPLTVTSAQKNPTAFYLCASSMGGWNEQFFGPGTRLTVL.

The chain recombines TRBV18 with TRBJ2-3, with D unclear. The V end was cut by 6 bases, the J end by 6 bases, with 7 bases between. Germline assignment: CDR1 KGHSH and CDR2 LQKENI. CDR3 length: 11 residues. CDR3 sequence reads: CASSKQDTQYF. The CDR3 nucleotides are TGTGCCAGCTCTAAACAGGATACGCAGTATTTT.

This rearrangement joins TRBV6-1 to TRBJ2-6; D is uncertain. V was cut by 3 bases and J by 4 bases, with 13 bases left in between. This CDR3 region has 16 residues. Germline lookup yields CDR1 MNHNS and CDR2 SASEGT. In DNA, the CDR3 is TGTGCCAGCAGTGACAGAATACCCGTCGGGGCCAACGTCCTGACTTTC. Encoded protein: CASSDRIPVGANVLTF.

The genes are TRBV19 and TRBJ1-1; D is unresolved. The CDR3 loop spans 13 amino acids. Looked up from germline, CDR1 is LNHDA and CDR2 is SQIVND (reference sequence). Trimming pared 4 bases from V and 1 base from J, leaving 7 bases between. The CDR3 nucleotides read TGTGCCAGTAGTACTGCGCGGAACACTGAAGCTTTCTTT. It specifies CASSTARNTEAFF.

This clone showed up just a few times. The chain couples TRBV12-5 to TRBJ1-1, with D unclear. From germline, CDR1 is LGHNT and CDR2 FRNRAP. The CDR3 has 12 amino acids. Trimming left V 0 bases short and J 7 bases short, with 6 bases between. CDR3 sequence: CASGLVRGEAFF. CDR3 coding DNA: TGTGCTAGTGGTTTGGTACGAGGTGAAGCTTTCTTT.

The chain employs TRBV10-3 and TRBJ2-7; 10 bases agree with TRBD2. The CDR3 totals 18 residues. V trimming: 1 base; J trimming: 7 bases; junction bases outside the gene matches: 16. Germline CDR1 is ENHRY and CDR2 is SYGVKD. CDR3 in DNA: TGTGCCATCAGTGAGTACCCTAGCGGGAGTACGGGGGCGGAAGAGCAGTACTTC. Its translation: CAISEYPSGSTGAEEQYF.

The V call is TRBV5-1, the J call TRBJ2-6; D is possibly TRBD1 (8 bases). Trimming took off 4 bases at V and 1 base at J, with 18 bases between the two ends. CDR3 length equals 18 residues. Per germline, CDR1 SGHRS and CDR2 YFSETQ. The CDR3 DNA reads TGCGCCAGCAGCCCAACACAGGGGGAGGGGTCTGGGGCCAACGTCCTGACTTTC. Translating gives CASSPTQGEGSGANVLTF.

V and J are TRBV3-1 (or the pseudogene TRBV3-2) and TRBJ1-1; D remains unclear. Germline assignment: CDR1 LGHDT and CDR2 YNNKEL (reference sequence). This CDR3 is 13 amino acids long. V gave up 0 bases and J gave up 9 bases, with 11 bases separating them. CDR3 residues: CASSQEEVGQAFF. The CDR3 coding sequence is TGTGCCAGCAGCCAAGAGGAGGTAGGTCAAGCTTTCTTT.

This clone occurred a few times. Other DNA sequences from this sample encode an identical CDR3 as well. This chain joins TRBV5-1 and TRBJ2-5, with 9 bases matching TRBD2. The CDR3 covers 14 residues. CDR1 and CDR2 (germline): SGHRS, YFSETQ. The junction had 4 bases not matched to a gene; V was cut back by 2 bases and J by 5 bases. Here the CDR3 reads CASSLGTSQETQYF. The CDR3, as DNA: TGCGCCAGCAGCTTAGGGACTAGCCAGGAGACCCAGTACTTC.

The chain recombines TRBV19 with TRBJ1-2, with TRBD1 matching over 7 bases. CDR1 LNHDA and CDR2 SQIVND come from the germline V gene (reference sequence). This CDR3 has 13 amino acids. J was trimmed by 4 bases and V by 9 bases; bases with no gene match: 8. Here the CDR3 DNA reads TGTGCCAGCTCTCAGGGGGTCGGCTATGGCTACACCTTC. It encodes CASSQGVGYGYTF.

The V gene is TRBV14, the J gene TRBJ1-2, with 7 bases identical to TRBD1. The CDR3 has 14 amino acids. V was pared by 0 bases and J by 8 bases, with 6 bases of the junction left unmatched. Germline CDR1 and CDR2: SGHDN and FVKESK. DNA of the CDR3: TGTGCCAGCAGCCAAGAATTGGGGACAGCCGGCTACACCTTC. Its protein product is CASSQELGTAGYTF. The complete variable domain, with remaining parts taken from reference TRBV14 and TRBJ1-2, reads EAGVTQFPSHSVIEKGQTVTLRCDPISGHDNLYWYRRVMGKEIKFLLHFVKESKQDESGMPNNRFLAERTGGTYSTLKVQPAELEDSGVYFCASSQELGTAGYTFGSGTRLTVV.

The genes are TRBV18 and TRBJ2-1; D gene ambiguous. Germline V gene data show CDR1 as KGHSH and CDR2 as LQKENI. This CDR3 comprises 13 residues. The V end lost 1 base, the J end lost 6 bases, and 7 bases lay between the germline ends. CDR3 protein: CASSPLASNEQFF. As DNA, the CDR3 is TGTGCCAGCTCACCACTGGCTAGCAATGAGCAGTTCTTC.

This rearrangement joins TRBV3-1 (or the pseudogene TRBV3-2) to TRBJ2-3, with D perhaps matching TRBD1 (5 bases). The CDR3 loop spans 14 amino acids. Germline V gene lookup returns CDR1 LGHDT and CDR2 YNNKEL (reference sequence). Trimming stripped 6 bases from V and 0 bases from J, with 10 bases between. CDR3 protein: CASRNRQSTDTQYF. The CDR3 DNA sequence: TGTGCCAGCAGAAATAGACAGAGCACAGATACGCAGTATTTT.

Concerning this clone itself: The sample contains more than one DNA sequence encoding this CDR3. The chain employs TRBV7-8 and TRBJ1-2, with TRBD1 matching over 9 bases. Germline CDR1 is SGHVS and CDR2 is FQNEAQ. The V gene end was trimmed by 1 base and the J gene end by 1 base; junction bases not matched to a gene: 1. The CDR3 has 15 residues. The CDR3 bases are TGTGCCAGCAGCTTAGGACAGGGGGTTAACTATGGCTACACCTTC. It specifies CASSLGQGVNYGYTF.

The gene calls are TRBV30 and TRBJ1-1; D is uncertain. CDR1 is GTSNPN and CDR2 is SVGIG in the germline V gene (reference sequence). The ends were cut back, 3 bases at V and 5 bases at J, with 10 bases in the middle. The CDR3 runs 12 residues. DNA of the CDR3: TGTGCCTGGAGGACCTGGAGGACTGAAGCTTTCTTT. Translating gives CAWRTWRTEAFF.

This chain connects TRBV23-1 to TRBJ1-3; D call uncertain. TRBV23-1 is classed as an ORF, of uncertain function. This CDR3 has 15 residues. V lost 6 bases to trimming and J lost 0 bases, with 12 bases between them. CDR3 region: CASSLLRGSGNTIYF. CDR3 DNA sequence: TGCGCCAGCAGCCTATTACGGGGCTCTGGAAACACCATATATTTT.

The V call is TRBV2, the J call TRBJ1-2; TRBD1 is a possible D gene (5 bases). Germline V gene lookup returns CDR1 SNHLY and CDR2 FYNNEI. Trimming left V 2 bases short and J 6 bases short, with 13 bases between. This CDR3 has 14 amino acids. For the CDR3, the DNA is TGTGCCAGCAGTGAATTGGCAGGGAGGGATGGCTACACCTTC. It specifies CASSELAGRDGYTF.

CDR3 residues: CASTYTPGQKSGELFF. CDR3 nucleotide sequence: TGTGCCAGCACCTACACCCCGGGACAAAAAAGCGGGGAGCTGTTTTTT. The chain uses TRBV7-2 and TRBJ2-2, with D possibly TRBD1 on 6 matching bases. Between the trimmed V and J ends, which lost 7 bases and 7 bases, there was a span of 22 bases. Per germline, CDR1 SGHTA and CDR2 FQGNSA. The CDR3 has 16 residues.

This rearrangement joins TRBV11-2 to TRBJ2-1, with D possibly being TRBD2 (6 bases). The V gene's germline CDR1 is SGHAT and CDR2 FQNNGV. The germline V and J ends were trimmed by 5 bases and 8 bases, with 16 bases remaining between them. The CDR3 is made up of 14 amino acids. In DNA form, the CDR3 reads TGTGCCAGCAGCCAGTACGGGAGTAAATATGAGCAGTTCTTC. As protein: CASSQYGSKYEQFF. Drawing the rest from reference TRBV11-2 and TRBJ2-1, the complete variable domain is EAGVAQSPRYKIIEKRQSVAFWCNPISGHATLYWYQQILGQGPKLLIQFQNNGVVDDSQLPKDRFSAERLKGVDSTLKIQPAKLEDSAVYLCASSQYGSKYEQFFGPGTRLTVL.